This TCR beta chain was retrieved from a study of PD-L1 blockade in urothelial cancer. The wider study: It was at 3 weeks (second dose) and 6 weeks after treatment start that blood was analyzed. The study recovered a median of 141,255 T cells per blood sample.

Time point defined: peripheral blood 6 weeks after treatment start. Each patient gave between 1 and 8 samples of peripheral blood mononuclear cells, which were collected pretreatment and during treatment. This table comes from immunoSEQ multiplex PCR, and its TCRdb copy is limited to in-frame clones, with some not included. The sample has 35,000 to 50,000 clones; roughly four fifths are singletons. V lost 6 bases to trimming and J lost 6 bases, with 15 bases between them. Germline CDR1 SNHLY, CDR2 FYNNEI. The length of the CDR3 is 13 residues. The sequences come from PBMCs, collected around atezolizumab (anti-PD-L1) treatment. The J gene is TRBJ2-7, the V gene TRBV2; D might be TRBD2 (6 bases). The receptor was derived from a man in his 60s with urothelial cancer. CDR3 DNA: TGTGCCAGCAGGCCCGGGAGAGGTCTCGAGCAGTACTTC. Translated: CASRPGRGLEQYF.